The source of this T cell receptor beta chain is a study of T cell responses to AZD1222 COVID-19 vaccine. Study information: Whether given at about 4 or about 12 weeks, second doses were pooled.

Study results and caveats: Spike-specific TCR breadth and depth went up after people got two AZD1222 doses.

Worth noting for this clone: Its antigen is currently unknown.

This CDR3 contains 14 residues. Germline CDR1 LGHNA, CDR2 YSLEER. V lost 5 bases to trimming and J lost 2 bases; unmatched junction nucleotides: 4. TCRdb keeps only in-frame clones here, not all; method: immunoSEQ multiplex PCR. Here the sample spans about 100,000 clones, 88% being singletons. The sample was peripheral blood, taken on day 0 of AZD1222 vaccination. The chain carries TRBV4-3 and TRBJ2-7; TRBD1 aligns across 9 bases. The sequence came from an adult in good health. The CDR3 DNA reads as TGCGCCAGCAGCTCCGGGACAGGGACCTACGAGCAGTACTTC. This gives the protein CASSSGTGTYEQYF.